The 24 T cell receptor beta chains given below trace back to one sample, sequenced in a study of blood T cells in healthy people across ages. Together with a sample-barcoded 5' primer, a J-beta primer mix was included in a second PCR lasting about 7 to 11 cycles. TCRdb called the 5' RACE reads again in MiXCR, with one record for every CDR3 protein. The sample holds 1,300,000 or so distinct CDR3 sequences, around 55% seen once. Sequencing was done on a sample of blood. These receptors were collected from a man aged 18 to 29 in good health.

The chain recombines TRBV3-1 with TRBJ2-1; TRBD2 agrees at 7 bases. The V segment lost 8 bases and the J segment 7 bases; nucleotides outside the gene matches: 17. The CDR3 runs to 16 residues. Looked up from germline, CDR1 is LGHDT and CDR2 is YNNKEL (reference sequence). This CDR3 is CASAQTPLGTTNEQFF. CDR3 in DNA: TGTGCCAGCGCCCAAACCCCACTCGGGACTACTAATGAGCAGTTCTTC.

The chain joins TRBV6-5 to TRBJ2-5; perhaps TRBD1 as D (5 bases). This CDR3 spans 13 amino acids. CDR1 is MNHEY and CDR2 is SVGAGI in the germline V gene. Trimming pared 8 bases from V and 1 base from J, leaving 11 bases between. For the CDR3, the DNA is TGTGCCAGCCCCAGGGAATCCCAAGAGACCCAGTACTTC. It specifies CASPRESQETQYF.

The CDR3 DNA reads TGTGCCAGCAGTAAGATGACTAGCGGTACAAACATTCAGTACTTC. This translates into CASSKMTSGTNIQYF. This sequence joins TRBV27 and TRBJ2-4; TRBD2 matches at 9 bases. The CDR3 length is 15 residues. Germline-derived CDR1 and CDR2 are MNHEY and SMNVEV (reference sequence). The J segment lost 6 bases and the V segment lost 5 bases, leaving 8 bases of the junction unmatched.

This clonotype was observed a few times. This chain joins TRBV5-1 and TRBJ2-5; D is unresolved. V was shortened by 4 bases and J by 5 bases, with 9 bases between the two germline ends. Germline V gene sequence: CDR1 SGHRS, CDR2 YFSETQ. The CDR3 has 12 residues. The CDR3 bases are TGCGCCAGCAGCCGCCCCCCGGAGACCCAGTACTTC. Amino acid sequence: CASSRPPETQYF.

Here the CDR3 DNA reads TGTGCCAGCAGCATCGGACTAGCGGGGGGATGGTACGAGCAGTACTTC. Protein: CASSIGLAGGWYEQYF. V usage is TRBV9 and J usage is TRBJ2-7; 14 nucleotides agree with TRBD2. From germline, CDR1 is SGDLS and CDR2 YYNGEE. The V segment lost 4 bases and the J segment 4 bases; nucleotides outside the gene matches: 7. The CDR3 runs 16 residues.

In this sample, this clonotype turned up a few times. The chain recombines TRBV10-3 with TRBJ2-3; 9 bases match TRBD2. Trimming took 0 bases from V and 13 from J; bases not matched to a gene: 2. CDR3 length: 12 residues. Germline-derived CDR1 and CDR2 are ENHRY and SYGVKD. CDR3 amino acids: CAISESRLAEYF. The CDR3 coding sequence is TGTGCCATCAGTGAGTCTCGACTAGCGGAGTATTTT.

Written as DNA, the CDR3 is TGTGCCAGCAGTGAAGTCCCTCTACATGGAAACAATTACAATGAGCAGTTCTTC. Its protein product is CASSEVPLHGNNYNEQFF. The chain combines TRBV25-1 with TRBJ2-1; no definite D call. V was trimmed by 2 bases and J by 4 bases, leaving 21 bases between them. The length of the CDR3 is 18 residues. Germline V gene lookup returns CDR1 MGHDK and CDR2 SYGVNS.

As DNA, the CDR3 is TGCAGTGCTAGAAAGCCCCTTGGCAGGGGGCTTGACACTGAAGCTTTCTTT. Amino acids: CSARKPLGRGLDTEAFF. V usage is TRBV20-1 and J usage is TRBJ1-1; 8 bases fit TRBD1. The V and J ends lost 2 bases and 3 bases, in that order; junction bases with no gene match: 14. Germline V gene data show CDR1 as DFQATT and CDR2 as SNEGSKA (reference sequence). CDR3 length: 17 amino acids.

The rearrangement joins TRBV12-3 or TRBV12-4 to TRBJ2-1; a weak D match, TRBD2 (5 bases). The DNA end lines up better with TRBJ2-7; the J call may be wrong. This CDR3 is 16 amino acids long. CDR3 nucleotides: TGTGCCAGCAGACACTTAGCGTTTGGGTCCTACAATGAGCAGTACTTC. Encoded protein: CASRHLAFGSYNEQYF.

The chain uses TRBV7-8 and TRBJ2-7; D tentatively reads TRBD1 or TRBD2 (5 bases each). The closer fit of TRBJ2-5 to the DNA end suggests the J call may be wrong. This CDR3 is 14 amino acids long. From germline, CDR1 is SGHVS and CDR2 FQNEAQ. CDR3 region: CASSPRLGTETQYF. Here the CDR3 DNA reads TGTGCCAGCAGCCCAAGACTTGGGACAGAGACCCAGTACTTC.

Ten or more counts support this clonotype. V usage is TRBV20-1 and J usage is TRBJ2-4; D might be TRBD2 (6 bases). The germline V gene encodes CDR1 DFQATT and CDR2 SNEGSKA (reference sequence). Trimming removed 5 bases from V and 4 bases from J, with 9 bases in between. The CDR3 contains 12 residues. CDR3 residues: CSAGGIKNIQYF. CDR3 bases: TGCAGTGCTGGGGGGATAAAAAACATTCAGTACTTC.

This clonotype was seen a single time. The chain employs TRBV6-5 and TRBJ1-6, with D unclear. From germline, CDR1 is MNHEY and CDR2 SVGAGI. The CDR3 spans 12 residues. V shed 2 bases and J shed 9 bases, with 5 bases lying between them. This chain's CDR3 is CASSYLFSPLHF. DNA of the CDR3: TGTGCCAGCAGTTACCTATTTTCACCCCTCCACTTT.

This clonotype was counted between two and nine times. The chain links TRBV10-1 to TRBJ2-1, with D unresolved. Germline V gives CDR1 WNHNN, CDR2 SYGVQD (reference sequence). V lost 6 bases and J lost 6, with 12 bases in between. The CDR3 sequence is 13 residues long. CDR3 in DNA: TGCGCCAGCAGCCACCAACCCTTCAATGAGCAGTTCTTC. This encodes CASSHQPFNEQFF.

CDR3 protein: CSALGGSYNEQFF. The DNA for the CDR3 is TGCAGCGCCCTGGGCGGCTCCTACAATGAGCAGTTCTTC. The genes are TRBV29-1 and TRBJ2-1; D unclear. V lost 7 bases and J 0 bases, leaving 10 bases between the germline ends. The CDR3 is 13 residues long. Germline CDR1 SQVTM, CDR2 ANQGSEA.

This clonotype was observed at least ten times. The gene calls are TRBV7-9 and TRBJ2-4; D is unclear. With the DNA end fitting TRBJ2-7 better, the J assignment may be wrong. The CDR3 spans 12 residues. Germline V gives CDR1 SEHNR, CDR2 FQNEAQ (reference sequence). For the CDR3, the DNA is TGTGCCAGCAGCTTAGTCGGCAACGAGCAGTACTTC. Its translation is CASSLVGNEQYF.

The chain carries TRBV20-1 and TRBJ2-5; D unresolved. The CDR3 is made up of 13 amino acids. The V gene lost 3 bases and the J gene lost 1 base, with 9 bases spanning the gap. Per the germline V gene, CDR1 is DFQATT and CDR2 is SNEGSKA (reference sequence). The CDR3 is CSASFSSQETQYF. CDR3 sequence (DNA): TGCAGTGCTAGTTTCAGTTCCCAAGAGACCCAGTACTTC.

The rearrangement links TRBV2 to TRBJ2-1; TRBD1 agrees at 8 bases. Germline CDR1 is SNHLY and CDR2 is FYNNEI. This CDR3 has 15 residues. V gave up 5 bases and J gave up 6 bases; unmatched junction bases: 9. Here the CDR3 reads CASSSQLGQGNEQFF. Written as DNA, the CDR3 is TGTGCCAGCAGTTCTCAACTCGGACAGGGCAATGAGCAGTTCTTC. The full variable domain, in which reference TRBV2 and TRBJ2-1 provide the parts outside the CDR3, is EPEVTQTPSHQVTQMGQEVILRCVPISNHLYFYWYRQILGQKVEFLVSFYNNEISEKSEIFDDQFSVERPDGSNFTLKIRSTKLEDSAMYFCASSSQLGQGNEQFFGPGTRLTVL.

Only a few counts were recorded for this clonotype. This rearrangement joins TRBV29-1 to TRBJ2-3, with 15 bases fitting TRBD2. The trim removed 3 bases at V and 0 bases at J, leaving 4 bases unmatched. Germline CDR1 SQVTM, CDR2 ANQGSEA. This CDR3 region has 17 residues. CDR3 amino acids: CSVDMGLAGGSTDTQYF. CDR3 nucleotide sequence: TGCAGCGTTGACATGGGACTAGCGGGAGGTAGCACAGATACGCAGTATTTT.

The chain is built from TRBV3-1 and TRBJ2-7, with 10 bases matching TRBD2. The CDR3 totals 16 residues. Trimming cost V 3 bases and J 3 bases; bases outside gene matches: 8. From germline, CDR1 is LGHDT and CDR2 YNNKEL (reference sequence). The CDR3: CASSQRTSGINYEQYF. The CDR3 DNA reads as TGTGCCAGCAGCCAGAGAACTAGCGGGATCAACTACGAGCAGTACTTC.

Notes on this clonotype: Sequence at one end of the junction differs from germline and may be a read error. The J gene is TRBJ2-2, the V gene TRBV5-1; TRBD1 matches at 9 bases. The CDR3 consists of 16 residues. In germline, CDR1 is SGHRS, CDR2 YFSETQ. CDR3 in amino acids: CAGSMWTGANTGELFF. The CDR3 bases are TGCGCCGGCAGCATGTGGACAGGGGCGAACACCGGGGAGCTGTTTTTT.

This clonotype was recorded once. One junction end does not reproduce the germline sequence, and a read error may be involved. V usage is TRBV25-1 and J usage is TRBJ2-7, with 8 nucleotides matching TRBD1. From germline, CDR1 is MGHDK and CDR2 SYGVNS. CDR3 size: 15 residues. CDR3 nucleotide sequence: TGTGCCGGCAGTGAAGTGGACAGGGCGGACTACGAGCAGTACTTC. It encodes CAGSEVDRADYEQYF.

J is TRBJ1-6 and V is TRBV20-1; 7 bases fit TRBD1. This CDR3 comprises 15 residues. Trimming removed 3 bases from V and 4 bases from J; junction bases left unmatched: 6. Germline V gives CDR1 DFQATT, CDR2 SNEGSKA (reference sequence). CDR3 protein: CSASGDRAYNSPLHF. The CDR3 DNA sequence: TGCAGTGCTAGTGGCGACAGGGCTTATAATTCACCCCTCCACTTT.

This sequence joins TRBV6-5 and TRBJ1-2, with D tentatively TRBD1 (5 bases). V was shortened by 4 bases and J by 4 bases, with 19 bases between the two germline ends. CDR1 and CDR2 (germline): MNHEY, SVGAGI. This CDR3 is built from 16 residues. The CDR3 region has the DNA TGTGCCAGCAGTTCCCCCGGCCGGGGCGGTTTCTATGGCTACACCTTC. Encoded protein: CASSSPGRGGFYGYTF.

The chain recombines TRBV3-1 with TRBJ2-1; TRBD1 agrees at 9 bases. Germline loops: CDR1 LGHDT, CDR2 YNNKEL (reference sequence). Trimming cost V 3 bases and J 7 bases; bases outside gene matches: 10. The CDR3 runs to 16 residues. The CDR3 nucleotides are TGTGCCAGCAGCCATGCGCCCGGGACAGGGACGAATGAGCAGTTCTTC. The encoded protein is CASSHAPGTGTNEQFF.